The T cell receptor beta chain under discussion was sequenced for a study of T cells in Graves' hyperthyroidism and ophthalmopathy. Study outcomes and limitations: Appearing also in blood were most of the thyroid clonotypes expanded above 0.001. By a 13 V-J model, ophthalmopathy was set apart from stable hyperthyroidism.

CDR1 is LGHNA, CDR2 YNFKEQ, per germline. Trimming stripped 4 bases from V and 3 bases from J, with 16 bases between. The CDR3 covers 15 residues. This clonotype was counted between two and nine times. What it binds is not known. For ophthalmopathy patients, the Clinical Activity Score was at least 3 and the NOSPECS grade at least 4; duration was under 3 months. Exclusion of a patient resulted from uncontrolled infection, other autoimmune disease, pregnancy or lactation. Amplification of TCR beta CDR3 regions was performed using RNA transcripts as template. Carried out on the TCR CDR3, a first-round RT-PCR used the HTBI primer set. TCRdb fed the multiplex PCR reads into MiXCR, producing one record per CDR3 protein. Among about 460,000 distinct CDR3 sequences listed, approximately 23% were seen once.

The source is a woman in her sixties or seventies with Graves' ophthalmopathy. The sample comprised blood. V is TRBV4-2 and J is TRBJ2-7, with D possibly being TRBD1 (6 bases). In DNA, the CDR3 is TGTGCCAGCAGCCTCCAGCAGGGGCTCGACTACGAGCAGTACTTC. Protein product: CASSLQQGLDYEQYF.